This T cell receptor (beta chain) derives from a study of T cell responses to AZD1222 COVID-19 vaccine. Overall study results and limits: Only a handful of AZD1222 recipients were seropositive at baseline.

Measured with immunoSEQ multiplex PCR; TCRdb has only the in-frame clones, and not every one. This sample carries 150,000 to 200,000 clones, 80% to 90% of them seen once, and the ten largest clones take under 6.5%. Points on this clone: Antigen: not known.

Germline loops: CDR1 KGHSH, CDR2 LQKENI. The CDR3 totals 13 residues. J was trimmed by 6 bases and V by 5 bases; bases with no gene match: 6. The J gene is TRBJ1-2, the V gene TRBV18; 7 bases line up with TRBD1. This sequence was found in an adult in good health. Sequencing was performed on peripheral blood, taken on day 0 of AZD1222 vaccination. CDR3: CASSSGGAHGYTF. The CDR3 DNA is TGTGCCAGCTCATCAGGGGGGGCACATGGCTACACCTTC.